These 28 T cell receptor beta chains were all obtained from the same sample, sequenced in a study of T cell repertoires in cytomegalovirus infection. TCRdb reanalysed the reads using MiXCR and keeps one entry per CDR3 protein. The table records 450,000 to 550,000 distinct CDR3 sequences, approximately 16% of them present only once. The specimen was CD8+ T cells from PBMCs. Every receptor here comes from a human donor in good health (CMV status not recorded). Some clones in this sample may be carry-over from other donors' samples.

This clonotype was picked up many times. The J gene is TRBJ2-1, the V gene TRBV5-1, with D perhaps being TRBD1 or TRBD2 (6 bases each). From germline, CDR1 is SGHRS and CDR2 YFSETQ. The CDR3 is made up of 16 amino acids. V was pared by 3 bases and J by 1 base, with 14 bases between. The CDR3 region is CASSSEGDISYNEQFF. The CDR3 DNA reads TGCGCCAGCAGCTCGGAGGGGGATATTTCCTACAATGAGCAGTTCTTC.

This clonotype appeared many times. The V call is TRBV12-3 or TRBV12-4, the J call TRBJ1-4; tentatively, D is TRBD1 (5 bases). This CDR3 has 18 amino acids. V was shortened by 2 bases and J by 7 bases, with 23 bases between the two germline ends. The DNA for the CDR3 is TGTGCCAGCAGTTTAAATAGGAGGGGCCTACCGATGGCTGAAAAACTGTTTTTT. It specifies CASSLNRRGLPMAEKLFF.

As for this clonotype: A read error may explain this, as a much larger clone is one base away. The chain has TRBV27 and TRBJ2-3; D is unclear. The length of the CDR3 is 13 residues. Germline V CDR1 and CDR2: MNHEY, SMNVEV (reference sequence). Here the CDR3 reads CTSSLSSVGTQYF. CDR3 coding DNA: TGTACCAGCAGTTTATCCTCCGTCGGTACGCAGTATTTT.

This clonotype was seen repeatedly, ten times or more. J is TRBJ2-1 and V is TRBV12-3 or TRBV12-4; no firm D call. This CDR3 is 15 amino acids long. V was clipped by 6 bases and J by 2 bases, with 14 bases between them. CDR3 sequence (DNA): TGTGCCAGCAGCCATCCTGGATTCGCCTACAATGAGCAGTTCTTC. Its protein is CASSHPGFAYNEQFF.

In its sample, this clonotype was seen many times. In DNA, the CDR3 is TGTGCCAGCAGTGAATTCCTAGCGGAAACAGATACGCAGTATTTT. Amino acid sequence: CASSEFLAETDTQYF. The gene calls are TRBV6-1 and TRBJ2-3, with TRBD2 matching over 7 bases. Germline lookup yields CDR1 MNHNS and CDR2 SASEGT. The CDR3 spans 15 residues. The J segment lost 3 bases and the V segment lost 2 bases, leaving 5 bases of the junction unmatched.

This clonotype was counted between two and nine times. This sequence joins TRBV18 and TRBJ2-1, with TRBD2 identical over 12 bases. With 6 bases clipped from V and 8 bases from J, the junction kept 8 bases outside the gene matches. CDR1 is KGHSH and CDR2 is LQKENI in the germline V gene. CDR3 size: 15 residues. CDR3 bases: TGTGCCAGCTCGCTAGCGGGAGGGCTCCGGGATGAGCAGTTCTTC. Its translation: CASSLAGGLRDEQFF.

At least ten counts were recorded for this clonotype. The gene calls are TRBV7-9 and TRBJ1-4, with 8 bases identical to TRBD1. Germline CDR1 and CDR2: SEHNR and FQNEAQ (reference sequence). CDR3 length: 16 residues. Trimming cost V 2 bases and J 6 bases; bases outside gene matches: 8. In DNA, the CDR3 is TGTGCCAGCAGCTTACCCCAGGACAGGGTCGATGAAAAACTGTTTTTT. Translation gives CASSLPQDRVDEKLFF.

In its sample, this clonotype was seen many times. The chain joins TRBV7-9 to TRBJ2-1; maybe TRBD2 (6 bases). Germline CDR1 reads SEHNR; CDR2 reads FQNEAQ (reference sequence). The CDR3 loop spans 15 amino acids. Trimming took 2 bases from V and 3 from J, leaving 11 bases between them. CDR3 bases: TGTGCCAGCAGCTTAAGGAGGGTGGTCTACAATGAGCAGTTCTTC. It yields the protein CASSLRRVVYNEQFF.

This clonotype was detected many times. This chain connects TRBV12-3 or TRBV12-4 to TRBJ2-2; unclear D gene. The CDR3 is 13 residues long. Deletions cut 6 bases from V and 2 bases from J, with 7 bases between. CDR3 bases: TGTGCCAGCAGAGACCCTAACACCGGGGAGCTGTTTTTT. Encoded protein: CASRDPNTGELFF.

V is TRBV7-6 and J is TRBJ2-5; D remains ambiguous. The CDR3 is 16 residues long. In germline, CDR1 is SGHVS, CDR2 FNYEAQ. V was trimmed by 1 base and J by 3 bases, leaving 15 bases between them. The CDR3 is CASSLEGCIPKETQYF. The CDR3 coding sequence is TGTGCCAGCAGCTTAGAGGGCTGCATACCTAAAGAGACCCAGTACTTC.

The sample holds many counts of this clonotype. The chain carries TRBV11-1 and TRBJ1-1; D gene unclear. The V end was cut by 1 base, the J end by 1 base, with 7 bases between. Per the germline V gene, CDR1 is SGHAT and CDR2 is FQDESV (reference sequence). The CDR3 extends over 14 amino acids. The CDR3 sequence: CASSLDSRNTEAFF. In nucleotides, the CDR3 is TGTGCCAGCAGCTTAGATAGTAGGAACACTGAAGCTTTCTTT.

The table lists this clonotype with many counts. The chain combines TRBV27 with TRBJ1-1; no clear D. Trimming left V 0 bases short and J 5 bases short, with 10 bases between. This CDR3 comprises 14 residues. Germline lookup yields CDR1 MNHEY and CDR2 SMNVEV (reference sequence). The CDR3 nucleotides read TGTGCCAGCAGTTTATCACCCGGATGGACTGAAGCTTTCTTT. It codes for CASSLSPGWTEAFF.

The chain combines TRBV7-3 with TRBJ1-6; 7 nucleotides agree with TRBD1. The length of the CDR3 is 15 residues. Looked up from germline, CDR1 is SGHTA and CDR2 is FQGTGA. V shed 5 bases and J 9 bases; nucleotides not matched to a gene: 10. The CDR3 DNA sequence: TGTGCCAGCAGCCCCTCCGGGACAGCATCTTCACCCCTCCACTTT. Translation gives CASSPSGTASSPLHF.

This clonotype was seen at least ten times. This chain connects TRBV4-1 to TRBJ2-1; D is ambiguous. Trimming removed 2 bases at V and 3 bases at J, with 11 bases between. The CDR3 loop spans 15 amino acids. CDR1 and CDR2 (germline): MGHRA, YSYEKL. CDR3 amino acids: CASSQTRTDYNEQFF. DNA of the CDR3: TGCGCCAGCAGCCAAACCCGGACGGACTACAATGAGCAGTTCTTC.

This clonotype was found many times. The chain uses TRBV7-3 and TRBJ2-1; a weak D match, TRBD1 (5 bases). The CDR3 extends over 14 amino acids. Trimming cost V 5 bases and J 10 bases, with 18 bases left between them. Germline-derived CDR1 and CDR2 are SGHTA and FQGTGA. CDR3 residues: CASSKSGSSLEQFF. The CDR3 DNA is TGTGCCAGCAGCAAATCAGGGTCTTCATTGGAGCAGTTCTTC.

The V and J genes are TRBV29-1 and TRBJ1-6; TRBD1 agrees at 7 bases. Germline V gene sequence: CDR1 SQVTM, CDR2 ANQGSEA. J was trimmed by 5 bases and V by 5 bases; bases with no gene match: 6. This CDR3 spans 14 amino acids. The CDR3: CSVLTGTDNSPLHF. The CDR3 DNA follows: TGCAGCGTTTTGACCGGGACAGATAATTCACCCCTCCACTTT.

This rearrangement joins TRBV27 to TRBJ2-7, with TRBD1 as a possible D gene (5 bases). V was shortened by 0 bases and J by 3 bases, with 9 bases between the two germline ends. The CDR3 consists of 14 residues. Germline CDR1 and CDR2: MNHEY and SMNVEV (reference sequence). The DNA for the CDR3 is TGTGCCAGCAGTTTATCGCCAGGGAACTACGAGCAGTACTTC. This translates into CASSLSPGNYEQYF.

This clonotype has at least ten counts. This chain links TRBV27 with TRBJ2-7; TRBD2 is a possible D gene (7 bases). V was trimmed by 6 bases and J by 1 base, leaving 16 bases between them. Germline-derived CDR1 and CDR2 are MNHEY and SMNVEV (reference sequence). The CDR3 consists of 15 residues. The CDR3 DNA sequence: TGTGCCAGCAGAAAAGGGGGGGCTCCTTCCTACGAGCAGTACTTC. Translated: CASRKGGAPSYEQYF.

The table lists this clonotype with a count of one. A much larger clone differs by one base, so this may be a read error. This sequence joins TRBV7-4 and TRBJ2-3; weak D call: TRBD2 (5 bases). The CDR3 sequence is 14 residues long. Looked up from germline, CDR1 is SGHVT and CDR2 is SQSDAQ. The CDR3 sequence is CVSSPIVSGNTQYF. The CDR3 bases are TGTGTCAGCAGCCCGATTGTATCGGGGAATACGCAGTATTTT.

The V call is TRBV27, the J call TRBJ1-5; tentatively, D is TRBD1 (5 bases). The ends were cut back, 3 bases at V and 1 base at J, with 10 bases in the middle. The CDR3 contains 15 residues. Looked up from germline, CDR1 is MNHEY and CDR2 is SMNVEV (reference sequence). The CDR3 DNA follows: TGTGCCAGCAGTTTTCGGGGGACCAGCAATCAGCCCCAGCATTTT. Its translation is CASSFRGTSNQPQHF.

This clonotype was observed many times. The gene calls are TRBV6-5 and TRBJ1-3; a weak D match, TRBD1 (5 bases). V lost 3 bases, J lost 4 bases, and 10 bases lay in between. The CDR3 extends over 14 amino acids. From germline, CDR1 is MNHEY and CDR2 SVGAGI. DNA for the CDR3: TGTGCCAGCAGTTATGGAGGGACGGGAAACACCATATATTTT. Residues: CASSYGGTGNTIYF.

This clonotype was observed many times. This sequence joins TRBV11-2 and TRBJ2-1; 8 positions agree with TRBD1. The CDR3 contains 17 residues. Trimming at V came to 4 bases and at J to 0 bases, leaving 8 bases not matched to a gene. Germline CDR1 is SGHAT and CDR2 is FQNNGV. CDR3 in DNA: TGTGCCAGCAGCTCGAGACAGGGGCGACACTCCTACAATGAGCAGTTCTTC. The encoded protein is CASSSRQGRHSYNEQFF.

The CDR3 is CASSFDIGTDTQYF. The CDR3 DNA reads TGTGCCAGCAGTTTTGATATAGGCACAGATACGCAGTATTTT. The chain is built from TRBV27 and TRBJ2-3, with unresolved D. V dropped 3 bases and J dropped 1 base, with 8 bases sitting between them. Germline CDR1 and CDR2: MNHEY and SMNVEV (reference sequence). The CDR3 consists of 14 residues.

About this clonotype itself: At one boundary the junction diverges from the germline segment, which might be a read error. This chain links TRBV11-2 with TRBJ2-2, with TRBD1 identical over 7 bases. Germline CDR1 SGHAT, CDR2 FQNNGV. The CDR3 has 15 residues. The CDR3 loop reads CARSTTGVETGELFF. The CDR3 nucleotides read TGTGCCCGCAGCACTACAGGGGTGGAGACCGGGGAGCTGTTTTTT.

This clonotype occurred a few times. The chain is built from TRBV4-1 and TRBJ2-7, with D hard to call. Germline CDR1 is MGHRA and CDR2 is YSYEKL. The CDR3 extends over 15 amino acids. Between the trimmed V and J ends, which lost 1 base and 1 base, there was a span of 11 bases. CDR3 amino acids: CASSQGRHLSYEQYF. The CDR3 nucleotides are TGCGCCAGCAGCCAAGGTCGACACCTATCCTACGAGCAGTACTTC.

This clonotype was seen repeatedly, ten times or more. The V gene is TRBV6-1, the J gene TRBJ2-7; no clear D gene. Germline lookup yields CDR1 MNHNS and CDR2 SASEGT. Trimming left V 1 base short and J 1 base short, with 5 bases between. This CDR3 has 13 residues. The CDR3 bases are TGTGCCAGCAGTGAAGGGGTTTCCTACGAGCAGTACTTC. Residues: CASSEGVSYEQYF.

This clonotype was observed many times. V is TRBV7-2 and J is TRBJ2-3; D remains ambiguous. The CDR3 loop spans 13 amino acids. Per germline, CDR1 SGHTA and CDR2 FQGNSA. Trimming shortened V by 1 base and J by 4 bases, and 6 bases separated the two germline ends. The CDR3, as DNA: TGTGCCAGCAGCTTAGTAGCTCCAGATACGCAGTATTTT. Its translation is CASSLVAPDTQYF.

This clonotype was seen many times. The chain is built from TRBV12-3 or TRBV12-4 and TRBJ1-2; D possibly corresponds to TRBD1 (5 bases). V lost 6 bases and J 7 bases, leaving 18 bases between the germline ends. This CDR3 is built from 14 residues. The CDR3 region has the DNA TGTGCCAGCAGCTGGTCCGGGGGGGACCGTGGCTACACCTTC. Amino acid sequence: CASSWSGGDRGYTF.